This TCR beta chain appears in the sequencing data of a study of a mutant IDH1 vaccine in newly diagnosed glioma. As for time point: week 5, during vaccination. The investigators gave 300 ug of mutant IDH1 20-mer peptide in each vaccine dose, together with topical imiquimod. Sequencing was performed with immunoSEQ multiplex PCR; in TCRdb, only in-frame clones are kept and a portion is missing. The sample has around 34,000 clones; roughly 50% are singletons. To note about this clone: The antigen remains undetermined.

The receptor comes from a woman aged 18 to 35 with glioma. Specimen: PBMCs, collected from a glioma patient whose treatment included an IDH1 peptide vaccine.

The CDR3 loop is CASSPFALEAANYGYTF. The CDR3 DNA sequence: TGTGCCAGCAGCCCCTTCGCTCTTGAGGCGGCTAACTATGGCTACACCTTC. The rearrangement links TRBV7-8 to TRBJ1-2; no firm D call. This CDR3 comprises 17 residues. Trimming shortened V by 5 bases and J by 0 bases, and 19 bases separated the two germline ends. The V gene's germline CDR1 is SGHVS and CDR2 FQNEAQ. The whole variable domain, filled in from reference TRBV7-8 and TRBJ1-2, reads GAGVSQSPRYKVAKRGQDVALRCDPISGHVSLFWYQQALGQGPEFLTYFQNEAQLDKSGLPSDRFFAERPEGSVSTLKIQRTQQEDSAVYLCASSPFALEAANYGYTFGSGTRLTVV.